These T cell receptor beta chains were read from a single sample in a study of blood T cells in healthy people across ages. Using its own MiXCR run on the 5' RACE reads, TCRdb lists one record per CDR3 protein. This sample yields around 780,000 distinct CDR3 sequences, of which roughly three fifths are seen a single time; roughly 24% belongs to the top ten. Sample: blood. Receptors originate from a man aged 40-49 years in good health. Each CDR3 is given with its conserved first and last residue. Each record gives: D gene, V gene, J gene, clone size, CDR3 protein, CDR3 DNA. D genes are given only for firm matches. Rows give clone size only sometimes, using once, few, many, or a class for an expanded clone.

D gene: TRBD2
V gene: TRBV7-9
J gene: TRBJ2-4
clone size: -
CDR3 protein: CASSVGGLVNIQYF
CDR3 DNA: TGTGCCAGCAGCGTAGGTGGACTAGTGAACATTCAGTACTTC

D gene: -
V gene: TRBV21-1
J gene: TRBJ2-1
clone size: -
CDR3 protein: CASSKDSIHNEQFF
CDR3 DNA: TGTGCCAGCAGCAAGGACAGCATTCACAATGAGCAGTTCTTC

D gene: TRBD1
V gene: TRBV5-4
J gene: TRBJ2-1
clone size: -
CDR3 protein: CASSLQQGAGGKQFF
CDR3 DNA: TGTGCCAGCAGCTTACAACAGGGGGCCGGGGGGAAGCAGTTCTTC

D gene: TRBD2
V gene: TRBV12-5
J gene: TRBJ2-2
clone size: -
CDR3 protein: CASGLVPVGLSGGDTGELFF
CDR3 DNA: TGTGCTAGTGGTTTGGTACCGGTAGGTCTTAGCGGGGGAGACACCGGGGAGCTGTTTTTT

D gene: -
V gene: TRBV5-1
J gene: TRBJ2-3
clone size: -
CDR3 protein: CASSLVTTLDTQYF
CDR3 DNA: TGCGCCAGCAGCTTGGTGACAACGTTAGATACGCAGTATTTT

D gene: TRBD2
V gene: TRBV20-1
J gene: TRBJ2-3
clone size: -
CDR3 protein: CSAIDPSGSTDTQYF
CDR3 DNA: TGCAGTGCTATCGACCCTAGCGGGTCCACAGATACGCAGTATTTT

D gene: TRBD2
V gene: TRBV29-1
J gene: TRBJ2-7
clone size: -
CDR3 protein: CSVEIPGTSVSSYEQYF
CDR3 DNA: TGCAGCGTTGAAATTCCTGGGACTAGCGTAAGCTCCTACGAGCAGTACTTC

D gene: -
V gene: TRBV6-2/TRBV6-3
J gene: TRBJ2-6
clone size: -
CDR3 protein: CASRSRQISGANVLTF
CDR3 DNA: TGTGCCAGCAGGTCTAGACAGATCTCTGGGGCCAACGTCCTGACTTTC

D gene: -
V gene: TRBV20-1
J gene: TRBJ1-5
clone size: -
CDR3 protein: CSARGTGTRGLGNQPQHF
CDR3 DNA: TGCAGTGCTAGGGGTACCGGGACACGAGGATTGGGCAATCAGCCCCAGCATTTT

D gene: TRBD1
V gene: TRBV7-6
J gene: TRBJ1-6
clone size: few
CDR3 protein: CASSSTGGERSPLHF
CDR3 DNA: TGTGCCAGCAGCTCTACAGGGGGCGAGCGATCACCCCTCCACTTT

D gene: -
V gene: TRBV7-8
J gene: TRBJ1-1
clone size: -
CDR3 protein: CASSPQASGGTEAFF
CDR3 DNA: TGTGCCAGCAGCCCCCAGGCTTCCGGCGGGACTGAAGCTTTCTTT

D gene: TRBD1
V gene: TRBV7-9
J gene: TRBJ2-7
clone size: -
CDR3 protein: CASAGTGYEQYF
CDR3 DNA: TGTGCCAGCGCCGGGACAGGATACGAGCAGTACTTC

D gene: -
V gene: TRBV5-8
J gene: TRBJ2-1
clone size: -
CDR3 protein: CASSPWSTNERFF
CDR3 DNA: TGTGCCAGCAGCCCCTGGAGCACCAATGAGCGGTTCTTC

D gene: TRBD2
V gene: TRBV12-3/TRBV12-4
J gene: TRBJ2-1
clone size: -
CDR3 protein: CASSLALAGGSYNEQFF
CDR3 DNA: TGTGCCAGCAGTTTAGCGTTAGCGGGGGGGTCCTACAATGAGCAGTTCTTC

D gene: -
V gene: TRBV4-2
J gene: TRBJ1-2
clone size: few
CDR3 protein: CASSQAGGNYGYTF
CDR3 DNA: TGTGCCAGCAGCCAAGCGGGCGGAAACTATGGCTACACCTTC

D gene: -
V gene: TRBV29-1
J gene: TRBJ2-7
clone size: -
CDR3 protein: CSVRKEVATYEQYF
CDR3 DNA: TGCAGCGTTAGGAAAGAGGTAGCCACCTACGAGCAGTACTTC

D gene: -
V gene: TRBV12-3/TRBV12-4
J gene: TRBJ2-2
clone size: -
CDR3 protein: CASSPQSTGELFF
CDR3 DNA: TGTGCCAGCAGCCCGCAATCTACCGGGGAGCTGTTTTTT

D gene: -
V gene: TRBV5-1
J gene: TRBJ2-6
clone size: few
CDR3 protein: CASGTALSGANVLTF
CDR3 DNA: TGCGCCAGCGGAACTGCCCTCTCTGGGGCCAACGTCCTGACTTTC

D gene: TRBD1
V gene: TRBV29-1
J gene: TRBJ1-1
clone size: -
CDR3 protein: CSAGDRLINTEAFF
CDR3 DNA: TGCAGCGCCGGGGACAGGTTAATTAACACTGAAGCTTTCTTT

D gene: -
V gene: TRBV7-9
J gene: TRBJ1-3
clone size: -
CDR3 protein: CASTRNRGGNTIYF
CDR3 DNA: TGTGCCAGCACCAGAAACCGGGGTGGAAACACCATATATTTT

D gene: TRBD1
V gene: TRBV7-2
J gene: TRBJ2-5
clone size: -
CDR3 protein: CASSLAKGAGTQYF
CDR3 DNA: TGTGCCAGCAGCTTAGCGAAGGGGGCGGGGACCCAGTACTTC

D gene: -
V gene: TRBV20-1
J gene: TRBJ1-1
clone size: -
CDR3 protein: CSARGGVGGGLNTEAFF
CDR3 DNA: TGCAGTGCTAGAGGGGGAGTGGGGGGCGGATTGAACACTGAAGCTTTCTTT

D gene: -
V gene: TRBV28
J gene: TRBJ1-5
clone size: -
CDR3 protein: CASRQTNQPQHF
CDR3 DNA: TGTGCCAGCAGGCAGACCAATCAGCCCCAGCATTTT

D gene: TRBD2
V gene: TRBV6-2/TRBV6-3
J gene: TRBJ2-1
clone size: -
CDR3 protein: CASSYPWTSGKLSSADEQFF
CDR3 DNA: TGTGCCAGCAGTTACCCCTGGACTAGCGGGAAGCTCTCGTCCGCGGATGAGCAGTTCTTC

D gene: -
V gene: TRBV28
J gene: TRBJ2-7
clone size: few
CDR3 protein: CASIRDTPYEQYF
CDR3 DNA: TGTGCCAGCATCAGGGACACTCCGTACGAGCAGTACTTC

D gene: -
V gene: TRBV3-1
J gene: TRBJ2-1
clone size: -
CDR3 protein: CASSQNAADNEQFF
CDR3 DNA: TGTGCCAGCAGCCAAAATGCAGCCGACAATGAGCAGTTCTTC

D gene: TRBD2
V gene: TRBV9
J gene: TRBJ2-1
clone size: -
CDR3 protein: CASSVAGGVTNEQFF
CDR3 DNA: TGTGCCAGCAGCGTAGCTGGGGGGGTAACCAATGAGCAGTTCTTC

D gene: -
V gene: TRBV9
J gene: TRBJ2-1
clone size: -
CDR3 protein: CASSVVGVYNEQFF
CDR3 DNA: TGTGCCAGCAGCGTAGTGGGTGTCTACAATGAGCAGTTCTTC

D gene: -
V gene: TRBV5-1
J gene: TRBJ2-5
clone size: few
CDR3 protein: CASTYQETQYF
CDR3 DNA: TGCGCCAGCACGTACCAAGAGACCCAGTACTTC

D gene: -
V gene: TRBV7-2
J gene: TRBJ2-5
clone size: -
CDR3 protein: CASNIRLTNPITETQYF
CDR3 DNA: TGTGCCAGCAACATACGACTAACAAACCCTATCACAGAGACCCAGTACTTC

D gene: -
V gene: TRBV9
J gene: TRBJ2-1
clone size: -
CDR3 protein: CASSPRPVNEQFF
CDR3 DNA: TGTGCCAGCAGCCCCAGACCGGTCAATGAGCAGTTCTTC

D gene: -
V gene: TRBV7-2
J gene: TRBJ2-7
clone size: few
CDR3 protein: CASSLARPRQNEQYF
CDR3 DNA: TGTGCCAGCAGCTTAGCGAGGCCGCGACAAAACGAGCAGTACTTC

D gene: -
V gene: TRBV3-1
J gene: TRBJ2-7
clone size: -
CDR3 protein: CASSQVYPNYEQYF
CDR3 DNA: TGTGCCAGCAGCCAAGTTTACCCGAACTACGAGCAGTACTTC

D gene: -
V gene: TRBV11-3
J gene: TRBJ2-1
clone size: -
CDR3 protein: CASSLGTTNEQFF
CDR3 DNA: TGTGCCAGCAGCTTAGGGACTACCAATGAGCAGTTCTTC

D gene: -
V gene: TRBV12-3/TRBV12-4
J gene: TRBJ2-1
clone size: many
CDR3 protein: CATTYGSSYNEQFF
CDR3 DNA: TGTGCCACCACATACGGGAGCTCCTACAATGAGCAGTTCTTC

D gene: TRBD1
V gene: TRBV6-5
J gene: TRBJ2-7
clone size: -
CDR3 protein: CASSLDRGQYEQYF
CDR3 DNA: TGTGCCAGCAGTCTGGACAGGGGGCAATACGAGCAGTACTTC